This TCR beta chain was captured by sequencing in a study of cytomegalovirus exposure and HLA in healthy donors. This clone was picked up a small number of times. Its target is not known. The CDR3 extends over 11 amino acids. V lost 5 bases and J 3 bases, leaving 5 bases between the germline ends. CDR1 and CDR2 (germline): GTSNPN, SVGIG (reference sequence). Study conclusions and caveats: The study found most TCR sequences rare, yet found some public TCRs in many donors.

Using immunoSEQ multiplex PCR, the repertoire was profiled, and TCRdb retains in-frame clones only, with some absent. This repertoire shows about 110,000 clones, roughly 90% found once; its top ten account for over 1.5%. The TCR sequence derives from a woman aged 18-29 years in good health and CMV-seronegative. This chain connects TRBV30 to TRBJ2-1; TRBD1 is a possible D gene (5 bases). Sequencing was performed on PBMCs. CDR3 region: CAWDSYNEQFF. DNA of the CDR3: TGTGCCTGGGACAGCTACAATGAGCAGTTCTTC.